The 23 T cell receptor beta chains in this list originate from one sample, sequenced in a study of spatial heterogeneity in lung cancer. Time point of the sample: sample taken at primary tumor resection. Whole RNA from tumor, nontumor lung or frozen PBMC was sequenced unsorted. TCRdb reprocessed the 5' RACE reads via MiXCR and lists one record per CDR3 protein. This sample has tens of thousands of distinct CDR3 sequences; 13% occur once, and the top ten carry 7.2%. Sequenced here: PBMCs, sampled at surgery. The origin of the receptors is a male donor with early-stage non-small cell lung cancer.

CDR3 nucleotide sequence: TGTGCCAGCAGCCAAGGGACAGGCGGGTCACAGCCCCAGCATTTT. This encodes CASSQGTGGSQPQHF. V and J are TRBV14 and TRBJ1-5, with 7 bases that match TRBD1. CDR3 length: 15 residues. V lost 1 base to trimming and J lost 7 bases; unmatched junction nucleotides: 7. CDR1 SGHDN and CDR2 FVKESK come from the germline V gene. The variable domain in full, completed from reference TRBV14 and TRBJ1-5, reads EAGVTQFPSHSVIEKGQTVTLRCDPISGHDNLYWYRRVMGKEIKFLLHFVKESKQDESGMPNNRFLAERTGGTYSTLKVQPAELEDSGVYFCASSQGTGGSQPQHFGDGTRLSIL.

The CDR3 region has the DNA TGTGCCAGCAGCTTCAACTCCTTCTACGAGCAGTACTTC. It encodes CASSFNSFYEQYF. The chain recombines TRBV11-2 with TRBJ2-7; D remains ambiguous. This CDR3 is built from 13 residues. Trimming stripped 3 bases from V and 3 bases from J, with 9 bases between. CDR1 is SGHAT, CDR2 FQNNGV, per germline.

The CDR3 region has the DNA TGTGCCAGCAGCTCTCCCCTCCAGGGGGTGAACACTGAAGCTTTCTTT. This encodes CASSSPLQGVNTEAFF. The chain is built from TRBV5-6 and TRBJ1-1; TRBD1 agrees at 7 bases. Trimming cost V 3 bases and J 0 bases; bases outside gene matches: 8. Per germline, CDR1 SGHDT and CDR2 YYEEEE. CDR3 size: 16 residues.

This clonotype has at least ten counts. This chain joins TRBV21-1 and TRBJ2-2. TRBV21-1 is flagged as a pseudogene. The CDR3 is 16 amino acids. The CDR3: CASSKFPSWVAGELFF. CDR3 coding DNA: TGTGCCAGCAGCAAATTCCCAAGTTGGGTCGCCGGGGAGCTGTTTTTT.

The chain carries TRBV11-3 and TRBJ2-7; 8 bases match TRBD2. Germline V gives CDR1 SGHNT, CDR2 YENEEA. The CDR3 loop spans 13 amino acids. V dropped 5 bases and J dropped 3; count of bases not matched to a gene: 3. The CDR3 here is CASSPRGGYEQYF. In DNA, the CDR3 is TGTGCCAGCAGCCCCCGGGGGGGCTACGAGCAGTACTTC.

This clonotype was detected many times. The V and J genes are TRBV20-1 and TRBJ2-1; 8 bases map to TRBD2. The CDR3 sequence is 15 residues long. V shed 6 bases and J 3 bases; nucleotides not matched to a gene: 10. Germline-derived CDR1 and CDR2 are DFQATT and SNEGSKA (reference sequence). The CDR3 sequence is CSASDPAGDYNEQFF. The CDR3 DNA reads TGCAGTGCCTCTGACCCAGCGGGAGACTACAATGAGCAGTTCTTC.

The V call is TRBV15, the J call TRBJ1-4; TRBD1 matches 10 bases. CDR1 LNHNV and CDR2 YYDKDF come from the germline V gene (reference sequence). The length of the CDR3 is 18 residues. Trimming took 0 bases from V and 5 from J; bases not matched to a gene: 9. The DNA of the CDR3 is TGTGCCACCAGCAGAGATGACCTCGACAGGGGGCGGAATGAAAAACTGTTTTTT. It is translated as CATSRDDLDRGRNEKLFF.

This clonotype has a handful of counts. The gene calls are TRBV28 and TRBJ2-7; tentatively, D is TRBD2 (6 bases). The V end was cut by 6 bases, the J end by 7 bases, with 19 bases between. CDR3 length: 14 amino acids. CDR1 MDHEN and CDR2 SYDVKM come from the germline V gene. CDR3 residues: CASSRGGWGGEQYF. The CDR3 DNA follows: TGTGCCAGCAGCCGAGGAGGGTGGGGCGGGGAGCAGTACTTC. The complete variable domain, with remaining parts taken from reference TRBV28 and TRBJ2-7, reads DVKVTQSSRYLVKRTGEKVFLECVQDMDHENMFWYRQDPGLGLRLIYFSYDVKMKEKGDIPEGYSVSREKKERFSLILESASTNQTSMYLCASSRGGWGGEQYFGPGTRLTVT.

This clonotype was counted between two and nine times. The chain couples TRBV15 to TRBJ2-3; 7 nucleotides agree with TRBD1. The CDR3 runs to 18 residues. Germline V gene lookup returns CDR1 LNHNV and CDR2 YYDKDF (reference sequence). Trimming took 0 bases from V and 2 from J; bases not matched to a gene: 11. CDR3 protein: CATSRERPDRFNTDTQYF. Here the CDR3 DNA reads TGTGCCACCAGCAGAGAGAGACCGGACAGGTTCAACACAGATACGCAGTATTTT. Filled out from reference TRBV15 and TRBJ2-3, the complete variable domain reads DAMVIQNPRYQVTQFGKPVTLSCSQTLNHNVMYWYQQKSSQAPKLLFHYYDKDFNNEADTPDNFQSRRPNTSFCFLDIRSPGLGDTAMYLCATSRERPDRFNTDTQYFGPGTRLTVL.

This clonotype was observed at least ten times. The chain couples TRBV18 to TRBJ2-3; 7 bases are a match to TRBD1. V shed 3 bases, J shed 4 bases, and the junction held 7 bases outside the gene matches. Looked up from germline, CDR1 is KGHSH and CDR2 is LQKENI. CDR3 length: 15 residues. The CDR3 DNA follows: TGTGCCAGCTCACCTATGACAGGGTCCCCAGATACGCAGTATTTT. Its protein product is CASSPMTGSPDTQYF.

This clonotype was recorded many times. The chain carries TRBV12-3 or TRBV12-4 and TRBJ2-1; possibly TRBD1 or TRBD2 for D (5 bases each). V lost 10 bases to trimming and J lost 8 bases, with 27 bases between them. The CDR3 totals 16 residues. Written as DNA, the CDR3 is TGTGCCATCTCGCTAGATCCTGGGACCGGCCTAGATGAGCAGTTCTTC. Translating it yields CAISLDPGTGLDEQFF.

The chain uses TRBV12-3 or TRBV12-4 and TRBJ2-7; perhaps TRBD1 as D (6 bases). Trimming removed 2 bases at V and 1 base at J, with 15 bases between. This CDR3 has 16 residues. CDR3 amino acids: CASSLPQGPPSYEQYF. CDR3 bases: TGTGCCAGCAGTTTACCACAGGGCCCTCCATCCTACGAGCAGTACTTC.

In this sample, this clonotype turned up a few times. The chain has TRBV25-1 and TRBJ2-5, with a possible D match to TRBD2 (6 bases). The V end was cut by 4 bases, the J end by 2 bases, with 8 bases between. The length of the CDR3 is 13 residues. CDR1 is MGHDK and CDR2 is SYGVNS in the germline V gene. The CDR3 here is CASSAGTQETQYF. The CDR3, as DNA: TGTGCCAGCAGTGCGGGGACTCAAGAGACCCAGTACTTC.

This clonotype has ten or more counts. V is TRBV29-1 and J is TRBJ2-6, with D perhaps assigned TRBD1 or TRBD2 (5 bases each). V lost 7 bases and J 4 bases, leaving 11 bases between the germline ends. The CDR3 runs 13 residues. Germline V gives CDR1 SQVTM, CDR2 ANQGSEA. CDR3 DNA sequence: TGCAGCGCTGGGACGACAGGGGCCAACGTCCTGACTTTC. Translating it yields CSAGTTGANVLTF.

The V call is TRBV15, the J call TRBJ2-5, with D perhaps matching TRBD1 or TRBD2 (7 bases each). The CDR3 has 14 residues. V was pared by 5 bases and J by 5 bases, with 15 bases between. Germline CDR1 LNHNV, CDR2 YYDKDF (reference sequence). The CDR3 bases are TGTGCCACCAGCGCCCGACAGGGAGGGGAGACCCAGTACTTC. Its translation is CATSARQGGETQYF. The full variable domain, rest sourced from reference TRBV15 and TRBJ2-5, is DAMVIQNPRYQVTQFGKPVTLSCSQTLNHNVMYWYQQKSSQAPKLLFHYYDKDFNNEADTPDNFQSRRPNTSFCFLDIRSPGLGDTAMYLCATSARQGGETQYFGPGTRLLVL.

This clonotype turned up a few times. The chain employs TRBV6-1 and TRBJ1-5; D unresolved. Germline CDR1 is MNHNS and CDR2 is SASEGT. V was clipped by 5 bases and J by 3 bases, with 11 bases between them. The CDR3 is made up of 14 amino acids. The CDR3 sequence: CASSLGRFNQPQHF. The CDR3 nucleotides read TGTGCCAGCAGTTTGGGGAGGTTCAATCAGCCCCAGCATTTT.

J is TRBJ2-1 and V is TRBV6-5; D is perhaps TRBD1 or TRBD2 (5 bases each). The CDR3 covers 15 residues. Trimming shortened V by 2 bases and J by 0 bases, and 8 bases separated the two germline ends. Germline CDR1 and CDR2: MNHEY and SVGAGI. CDR3 nucleotide sequence: TGTGCCAGCAGTTACGAGGGGCACTCCTACAATGAGCAGTTCTTC. Amino acids: CASSYEGHSYNEQFF.

This chain links TRBV4-1 with TRBJ2-7; D is uncertain. This CDR3 is 17 amino acids long. V was clipped by 0 bases and J by 4 bases, with 19 bases between them. CDR1 is MGHRA, CDR2 YSYEKL, per germline. This CDR3 reads CASSQDLRPDRIYEQYF. The CDR3 DNA follows: TGCGCCAGCAGCCAAGATTTGAGACCCGACCGAATTTACGAGCAGTACTTC.

The chain carries TRBV27 and TRBJ1-2, with TRBD1 identical over 7 bases. Germline V lookup: CDR1 MNHEY, CDR2 SMNVEV (reference sequence). CDR3 length: 11 amino acids. The CDR3 reads CATGTVGGYTF. CDR3 DNA sequence: TGTGCGACCGGGACAGTCGGTGGCTACACCTTC.

The V and J genes are TRBV19 and TRBJ2-3; D ambiguous. This CDR3 is 12 amino acids long. V was pared by 8 bases and J by 2 bases, with 8 bases between. CDR1 and CDR2 from the germline V gene are LNHDA and SQIVND (reference sequence). The CDR3 sequence: CASRSPTDTQYF. CDR3 nucleotide sequence: TGTGCCAGTCGTAGCCCCACAGATACGCAGTATTTT.

This clonotype was counted between two and nine times. In nucleotides, the CDR3 is TGTGCCAGCAGCCGGGACAGGGATGCGCAGTACTTC. As protein: CASSRDRDAQYF. The rearrangement uses TRBV7-2 and TRBJ2-7, with TRBD1 matching 9 bases. The CDR3 runs to 12 residues. Germline assignment: CDR1 SGHTA and CDR2 FQGNSA. Unmatched junction bases numbered 5, after V lost 5 bases and J lost 9 bases.

This clonotype has just a few counts. This chain connects TRBV12-3 or TRBV12-4 to TRBJ1-2; 8 bases align to TRBD1. The CDR3 consists of 14 residues. Unmatched junction bases numbered 5, after V lost 5 bases and J lost 3 bases. The CDR3 bases are TGTGCCAGCAGTAGACAGGGGCAGTACTATGGCTACACCTTC. Translated, it gives CASSRQGQYYGYTF.

This clonotype was detected many times. This chain links TRBV2 with TRBJ2-3, with a possible D match to TRBD2 (5 bases). V dropped 2 bases and J dropped 0 bases, with 12 bases sitting between them. Germline assignment: CDR1 SNHLY and CDR2 FYNNEI. This CDR3 region has 16 residues. DNA of the CDR3: TGTGCCAGCAGTGAATTGGGAGACTCTAGCACAGATACGCAGTATTTT. Its protein is CASSELGDSSTDTQYF.